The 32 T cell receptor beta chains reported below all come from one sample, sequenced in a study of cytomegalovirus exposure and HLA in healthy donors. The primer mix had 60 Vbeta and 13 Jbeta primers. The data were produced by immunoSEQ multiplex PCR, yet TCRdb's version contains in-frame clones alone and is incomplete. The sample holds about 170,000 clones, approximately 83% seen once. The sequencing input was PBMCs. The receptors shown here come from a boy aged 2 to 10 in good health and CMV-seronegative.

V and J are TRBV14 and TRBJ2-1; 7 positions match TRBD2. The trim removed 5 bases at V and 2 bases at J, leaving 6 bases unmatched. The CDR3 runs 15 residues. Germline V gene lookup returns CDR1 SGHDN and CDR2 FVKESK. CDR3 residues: CASSGGDYTYNEQFF. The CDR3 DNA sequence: TGTGCCAGCAGCGGCGGGGACTACACCTACAATGAGCAGTTCTTC.

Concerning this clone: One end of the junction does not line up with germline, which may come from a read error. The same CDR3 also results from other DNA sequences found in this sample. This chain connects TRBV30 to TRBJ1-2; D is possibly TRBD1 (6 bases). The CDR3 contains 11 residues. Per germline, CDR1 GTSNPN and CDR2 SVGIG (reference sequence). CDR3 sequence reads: CAWSVEPGVIF. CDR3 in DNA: TGTGCCTGGAGTGTTGAGCCAGGGGTTATCTTC.

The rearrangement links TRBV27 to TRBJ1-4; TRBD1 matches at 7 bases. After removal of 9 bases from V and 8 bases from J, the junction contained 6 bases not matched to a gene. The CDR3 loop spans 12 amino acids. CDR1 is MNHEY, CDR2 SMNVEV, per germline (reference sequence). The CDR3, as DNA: TGTGCCAGTCGACAGGGAGGCGAAAAACTGTTTTTT. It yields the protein CASRQGGEKLFF. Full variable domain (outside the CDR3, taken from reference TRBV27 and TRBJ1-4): EAQVTQNPRYLITVTGKKLTVTCSQNMNHEYMSWYRQDPGLGLRQIYYSMNVEVTDKGDVPEGYKVSRKEKRNFPLILESPSPNQTSLYFCASRQGGEKLFFGSGTQLSVL.

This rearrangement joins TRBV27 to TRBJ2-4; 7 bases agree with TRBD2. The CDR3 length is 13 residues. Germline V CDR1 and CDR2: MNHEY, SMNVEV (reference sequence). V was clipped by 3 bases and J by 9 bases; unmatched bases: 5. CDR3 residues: CASSFNGEGIQYF. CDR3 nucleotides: TGTGCCAGCAGTTTCAACGGGGAGGGCATTCAGTACTTC.

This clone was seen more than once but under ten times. CDR3 residues: CASSHAQGWLFF. The CDR3, as DNA: TGTGCCAGCAGCCACGCCCAGGGGTGGCTGTTTTTT. This chain connects TRBV5-6 to TRBJ1-4, with D maybe TRBD1 (6 bases). Germline values: CDR1 SGHDT, CDR2 YYEEEE. The CDR3 covers 12 residues. Trimming cost V 4 bases and J 14 bases, with 15 bases left between them.

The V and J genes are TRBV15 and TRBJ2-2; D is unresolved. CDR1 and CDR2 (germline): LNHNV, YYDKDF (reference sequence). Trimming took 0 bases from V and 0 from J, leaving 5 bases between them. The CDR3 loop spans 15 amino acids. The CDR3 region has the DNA TGTGCCACCAGCAGAGACTTCGCGAACACCGGGGAGCTGTTTTTT. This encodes CATSRDFANTGELFF.

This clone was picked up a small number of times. The CDR3 bases are TGTGCCAGCAGTTTGGGGCCCTCTGGAAACACCATATATTTT. Protein sequence: CASSLGPSGNTIYF. This chain joins TRBV27 and TRBJ1-3, with D possibly matching TRBD1 (5 bases). Germline V gives CDR1 MNHEY, CDR2 SMNVEV (reference sequence). The CDR3 has 14 amino acids. V was shortened by 3 bases and J by 0 bases, with 6 bases between the two germline ends.

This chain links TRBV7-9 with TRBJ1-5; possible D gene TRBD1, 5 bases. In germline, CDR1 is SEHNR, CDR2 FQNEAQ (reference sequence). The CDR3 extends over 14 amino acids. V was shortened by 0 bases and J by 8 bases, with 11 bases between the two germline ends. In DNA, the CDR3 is TGTGCCAGCAGCTTAGCCGGGGCGGGGGAGCCCCAGCATTTT. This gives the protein CASSLAGAGEPQHF.

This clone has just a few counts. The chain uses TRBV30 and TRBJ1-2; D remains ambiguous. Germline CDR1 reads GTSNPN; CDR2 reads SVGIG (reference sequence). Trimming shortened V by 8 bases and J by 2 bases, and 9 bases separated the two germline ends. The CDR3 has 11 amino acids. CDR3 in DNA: TGTGCCCTAGAGGGAAACTATGGCTACACCTTC. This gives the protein CALEGNYGYTF.

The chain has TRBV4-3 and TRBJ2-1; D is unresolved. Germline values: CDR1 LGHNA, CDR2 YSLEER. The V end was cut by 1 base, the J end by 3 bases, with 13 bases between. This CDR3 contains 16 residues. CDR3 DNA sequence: TGCGCCAGCAGCCAAGTAGGAGCGCTTGACTACAATGAGCAGTTCTTC. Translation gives CASSQVGALDYNEQFF.

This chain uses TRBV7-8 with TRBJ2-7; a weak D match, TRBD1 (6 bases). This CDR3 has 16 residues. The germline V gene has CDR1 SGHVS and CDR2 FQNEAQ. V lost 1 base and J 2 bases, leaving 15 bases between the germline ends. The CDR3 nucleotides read TGTGCCAGCAGCTTAGGGGGGACATACGGGACCTACGAGCAGTACTTC. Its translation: CASSLGGTYGTYEQYF.

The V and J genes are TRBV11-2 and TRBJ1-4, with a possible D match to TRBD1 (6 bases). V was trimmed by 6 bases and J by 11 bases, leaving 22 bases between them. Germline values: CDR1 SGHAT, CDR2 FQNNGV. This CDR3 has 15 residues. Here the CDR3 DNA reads TGTGCCAGCAGTCAAGTTGGGGGGGCTAGTACGAAACTGTTTTTT. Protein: CASSQVGGASTKLFF.

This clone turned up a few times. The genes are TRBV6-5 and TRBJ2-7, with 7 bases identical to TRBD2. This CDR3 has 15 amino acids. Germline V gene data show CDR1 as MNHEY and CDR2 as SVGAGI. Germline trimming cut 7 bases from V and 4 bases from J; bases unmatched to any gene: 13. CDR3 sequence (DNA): TGTGCCAGCACCACCAACCAGCGGGGTGGGTACGAGCAGTACTTC. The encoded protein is CASTTNQRGGYEQYF.

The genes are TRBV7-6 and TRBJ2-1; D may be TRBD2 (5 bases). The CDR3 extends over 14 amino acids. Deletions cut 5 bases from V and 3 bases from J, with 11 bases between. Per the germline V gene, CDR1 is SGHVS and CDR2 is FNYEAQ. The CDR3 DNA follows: TGTGCCAGCAGCAGAACTAGTTTCTACAATGAGCAGTTCTTC. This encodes CASSRTSFYNEQFF.

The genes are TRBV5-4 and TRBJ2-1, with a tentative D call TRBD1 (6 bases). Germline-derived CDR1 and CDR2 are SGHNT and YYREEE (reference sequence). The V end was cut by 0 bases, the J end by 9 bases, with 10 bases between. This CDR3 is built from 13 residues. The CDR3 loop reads CASSLVQGGEQFF. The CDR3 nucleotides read TGTGCCAGCAGCTTGGTACAGGGTGGTGAGCAGTTCTTC.

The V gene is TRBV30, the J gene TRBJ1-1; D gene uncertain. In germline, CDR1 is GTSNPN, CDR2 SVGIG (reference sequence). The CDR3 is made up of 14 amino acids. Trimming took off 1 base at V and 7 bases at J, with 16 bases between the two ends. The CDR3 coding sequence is TGTGCCTGGAGTGCAAGAACTAGCGGCAATGAAGCTTTCTTT. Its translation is CAWSARTSGNEAFF.

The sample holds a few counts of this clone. CDR3 bases: TGTGCCAGCAGTTCCCAACAGGGGGCGAGCTACACCTTC. Amino acids: CASSSQQGASYTF. The chain employs TRBV6-6 and TRBJ1-2; TRBD1 agrees at 9 bases. Germline loops: CDR1 MNHNY, CDR2 SVGAGI (reference sequence). V was pared by 4 bases and J by 9 bases, with 6 bases of the junction left unmatched. The CDR3 runs to 13 residues.

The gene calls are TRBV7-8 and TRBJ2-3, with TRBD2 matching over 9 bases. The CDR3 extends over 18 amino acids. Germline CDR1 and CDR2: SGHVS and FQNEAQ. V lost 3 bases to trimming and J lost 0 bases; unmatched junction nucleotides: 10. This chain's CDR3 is CASSFLSGGRPSTDTQYF. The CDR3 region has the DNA TGTGCCAGCAGCTTTTTGAGCGGGGGGCGCCCTAGCACAGATACGCAGTATTTT.

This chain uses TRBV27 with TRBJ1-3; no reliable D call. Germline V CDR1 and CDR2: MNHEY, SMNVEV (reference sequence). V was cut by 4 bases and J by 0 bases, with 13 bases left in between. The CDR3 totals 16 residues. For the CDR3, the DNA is TGTGCCAGCAGTTCCCAACAAGAAAGCTCTGGAAACACCATATATTTT. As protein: CASSSQQESSGNTIYF.

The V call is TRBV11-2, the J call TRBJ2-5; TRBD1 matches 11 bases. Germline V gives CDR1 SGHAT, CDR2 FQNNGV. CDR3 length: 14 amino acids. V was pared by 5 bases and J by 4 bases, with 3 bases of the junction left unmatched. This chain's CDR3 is CASSIGTGGETQYF. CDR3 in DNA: TGTGCCAGCAGCATCGGGACAGGGGGAGAGACCCAGTACTTC.

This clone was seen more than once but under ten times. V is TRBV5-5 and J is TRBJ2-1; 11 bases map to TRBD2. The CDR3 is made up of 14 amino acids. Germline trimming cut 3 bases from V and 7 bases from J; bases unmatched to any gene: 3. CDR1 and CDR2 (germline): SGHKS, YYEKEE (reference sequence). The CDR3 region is CASSSTSGGNEQFF. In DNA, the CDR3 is TGTGCCAGCAGCTCCACTAGCGGGGGAAATGAGCAGTTCTTC.

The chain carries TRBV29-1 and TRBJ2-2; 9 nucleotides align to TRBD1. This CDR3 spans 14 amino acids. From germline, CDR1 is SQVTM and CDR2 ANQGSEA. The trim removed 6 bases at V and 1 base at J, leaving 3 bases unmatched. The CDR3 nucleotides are TGCAGCGTCGAGACAGGGGGGAACACCGGGGAGCTGTTTTTT. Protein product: CSVETGGNTGELFF.

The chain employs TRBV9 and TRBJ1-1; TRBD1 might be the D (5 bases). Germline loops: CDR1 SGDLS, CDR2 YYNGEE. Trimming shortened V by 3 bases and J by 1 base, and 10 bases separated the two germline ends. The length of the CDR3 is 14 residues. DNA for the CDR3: TGTGCCAGCAGCGACCCCACAGGGAACACTGAAGCTTTCTTT. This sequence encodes CASSDPTGNTEAFF.

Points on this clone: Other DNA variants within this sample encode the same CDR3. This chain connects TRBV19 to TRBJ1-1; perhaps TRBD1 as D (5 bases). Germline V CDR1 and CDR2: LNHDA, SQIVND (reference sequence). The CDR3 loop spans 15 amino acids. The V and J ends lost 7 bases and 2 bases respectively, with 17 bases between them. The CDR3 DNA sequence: TGTGCCAGTACCCAGGCGGGGGGAGGAAACACTGAAGCTTTCTTT. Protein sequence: CASTQAGGGNTEAFF.

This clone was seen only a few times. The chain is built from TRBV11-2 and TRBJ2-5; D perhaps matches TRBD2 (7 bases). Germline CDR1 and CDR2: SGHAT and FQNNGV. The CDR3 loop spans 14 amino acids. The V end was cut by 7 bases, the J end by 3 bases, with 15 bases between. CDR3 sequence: CASTGGRGKETQYF. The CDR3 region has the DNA TGTGCCAGCACCGGAGGGAGGGGGAAAGAGACCCAGTACTTC.

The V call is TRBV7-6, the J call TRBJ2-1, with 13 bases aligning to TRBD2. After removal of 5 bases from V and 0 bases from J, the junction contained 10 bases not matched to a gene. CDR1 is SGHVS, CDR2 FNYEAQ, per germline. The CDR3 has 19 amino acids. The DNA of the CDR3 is TGTGCCAGCAGCCGAACTATGAGACTAGCGGGGGGCTCCTACAATGAGCAGTTCTTC. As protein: CASSRTMRLAGGSYNEQFF.

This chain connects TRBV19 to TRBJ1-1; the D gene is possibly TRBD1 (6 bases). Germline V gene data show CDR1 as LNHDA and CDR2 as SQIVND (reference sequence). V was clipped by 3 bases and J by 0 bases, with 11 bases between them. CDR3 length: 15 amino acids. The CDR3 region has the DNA TGTGCCAGTAGTATCGGACAGTACATGAACACTGAAGCTTTCTTT. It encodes CASSIGQYMNTEAFF.

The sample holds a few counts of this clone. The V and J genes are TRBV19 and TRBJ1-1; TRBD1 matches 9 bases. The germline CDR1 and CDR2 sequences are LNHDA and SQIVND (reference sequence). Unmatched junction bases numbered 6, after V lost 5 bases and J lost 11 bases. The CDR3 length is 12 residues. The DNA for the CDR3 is TGTGCCAGTAGTTGGACAGGGGAAGGCGCTTTCTTT. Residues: CASSWTGEGAFF.

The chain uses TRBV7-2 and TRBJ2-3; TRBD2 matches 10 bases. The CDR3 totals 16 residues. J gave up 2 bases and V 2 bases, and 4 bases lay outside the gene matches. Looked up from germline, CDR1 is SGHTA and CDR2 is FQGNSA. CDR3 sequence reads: CASSLWTSGYTDTQYF. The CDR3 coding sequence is TGTGCCAGCAGCTTATGGACTAGCGGCTACACAGATACGCAGTATTTT.

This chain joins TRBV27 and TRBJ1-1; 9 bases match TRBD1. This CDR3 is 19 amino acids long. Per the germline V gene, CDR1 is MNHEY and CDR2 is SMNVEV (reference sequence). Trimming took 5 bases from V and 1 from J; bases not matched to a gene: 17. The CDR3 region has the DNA TGTGCCAGCAGTCCATTCTCGTCCCGGGACAGGGAAGGGAACACTGAAGCTTTCTTT. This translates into CASSPFSSRDREGNTEAFF.

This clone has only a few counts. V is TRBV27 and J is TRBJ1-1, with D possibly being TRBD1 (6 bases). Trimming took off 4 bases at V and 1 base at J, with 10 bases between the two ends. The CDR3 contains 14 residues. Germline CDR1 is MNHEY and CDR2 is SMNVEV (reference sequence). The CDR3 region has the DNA TGTGCCAGCAGTTCACCGGGACAGAACACTGAAGCTTTCTTT. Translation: CASSSPGQNTEAFF.

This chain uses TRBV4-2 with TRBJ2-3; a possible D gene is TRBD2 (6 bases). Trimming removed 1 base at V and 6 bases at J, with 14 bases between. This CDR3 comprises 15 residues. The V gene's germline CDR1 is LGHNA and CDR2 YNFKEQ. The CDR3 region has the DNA TGTGCCAGCAGCCAAGGAGTGGTAGCGGACGATACGCAGTATTTT. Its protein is CASSQGVVADDTQYF.